These 18 T cell receptor beta chains share one sample of origin, sequenced in a study of shared clonotypes between healthy human individuals (dated by TCRdb to 2020 to 2021). Library generation was performed with the immunoSEQ multiplex PCR assay. TCRdb retrieved this table from immuneACCESS and kept in-frame rearrangements only. Not all clones are present; in checked studies, unresolved V genes account for under half, and no reason is known for the remainder. Across this sample there are hundreds of thousands of clones, with 90% to 95% seen only once. Clones ranked in the top ten supply 24% of the sample. CD8 naive samples were CD45RO-negative cells positively selected for CCR7, giving a CD45RA+CCR7+ population that excluded TemRA cells. Sequencing was done on a sample of naive CD8+ T cells sorted from blood. According to the study, the label for this sample's cell subset or site signals: CD45RA+CCR7+. These receptors were obtained from a young man in good health.

The CDR3: CASSRMLADSYEQYF. The CDR3 bases are TGCGCCAGCAGCCGCATGTTAGCGGACTCCTACGAGCAGTACTTC. J is TRBJ2-7 and V is TRBV4-1; TRBD2 is a possible D gene (6 bases). Per the germline V gene, CDR1 is MGHRA and CDR2 is YSYEKL. The ends were cut back, 4 bases at V and 0 bases at J, with 13 bases in the middle. The CDR3 is 15 residues long.

This chain connects TRBV15 to TRBJ2-2; TRBD1 is a possible D gene (7 bases). The CDR3 sequence is 15 residues long. The V end was cut by 5 bases, the J end by 2 bases, with 12 bases between. From germline, CDR1 is LNHNV and CDR2 YYDKDF (reference sequence). CDR3 in DNA: TGTGCCACCAGCGGCGGGACAGACAACACCGGGGAGCTGTTTTTT. Its protein is CATSGGTDNTGELFF.

This sequence joins TRBV11-2 and TRBJ2-1, with D hard to call. The CDR3 consists of 14 residues. V was pared by 3 bases and J by 6 bases, with 12 bases between. The V gene's germline CDR1 is SGHAT and CDR2 FQNNGV. In DNA form, the CDR3 reads TGTGCCAGCAGCTTGGCTAGTGTAGTCAATGAGCAGTTCTTC. It codes for CASSLASVVNEQFF.

This chain joins TRBV9 and TRBJ1-3; D might be TRBD1 (5 bases). The V end was cut by 5 bases, the J end by 1 base, with 10 bases between. The germline CDR1 and CDR2 sequences are SGDLS and YYNGEE. The length of the CDR3 is 14 residues. The CDR3 coding sequence is TGTGCCAGCAGTTCGGACATTTCTGGAAACACCATATATTTT. Protein product: CASSSDISGNTIYF.

V is TRBV27 and J is TRBJ2-7, with D maybe TRBD2 (5 bases). Trimming took off 9 bases at V and 7 bases at J, with 19 bases between the two ends. The CDR3 is 13 amino acids. Per the germline V gene, CDR1 is MNHEY and CDR2 is SMNVEV (reference sequence). CDR3 protein: CASSKSSVREQYF. The CDR3 DNA reads as TGTGCCAGTTCGAAAAGTAGCGTTAGAGAGCAGTACTTC.

The chain combines TRBV28 with TRBJ1-5; D unclear. Per germline, CDR1 MDHEN and CDR2 SYDVKM. Deletions cut 6 bases from V and 0 bases from J, with 6 bases between. The CDR3 has 13 amino acids. CDR3 region: CASRVPSNQPQHF. The CDR3 DNA is TGTGCCAGCAGGGTCCCTAGCAATCAGCCCCAGCATTTT.

The chain carries TRBV7-8 and TRBJ2-7; TRBD2 is a possible D gene (6 bases). Germline lookup yields CDR1 SGHVS and CDR2 FQNEAQ. Trimming removed 5 bases from V and 0 bases from J, with 23 bases in between. CDR3 size: 18 residues. CDR3 sequence: CASSRIAQSGLPSYEQYF. In nucleotides, the CDR3 is TGTGCCAGCAGCCGGATTGCTCAAAGCGGGCTTCCCTCCTACGAGCAGTACTTC. The complete variable domain, with remaining parts taken from reference TRBV7-8 and TRBJ2-7, reads GAGVSQSPRYKVAKRGQDVALRCDPISGHVSLFWYQQALGQGPEFLTYFQNEAQLDKSGLPSDRFFAERPEGSVSTLKIQRTQQEDSAVYLCASSRIAQSGLPSYEQYFGPGTRLTVT.

The rearrangement links TRBV10-3 to TRBJ2-3; TRBD2 agrees at 7 bases. CDR1 and CDR2 (germline): ENHRY, SYGVKD. The junction had 7 bases not matched to a gene; V was cut back by 3 bases and J by 4 bases. The CDR3 length is 15 residues. CDR3 loop: CAISELQGGADTQYF. In DNA form, the CDR3 reads TGTGCCATCAGTGAACTTCAGGGAGGGGCAGATACGCAGTATTTT.

The J gene is TRBJ2-7, the V gene TRBV4-1, with D unclear. Germline V gene sequence: CDR1 MGHRA, CDR2 YSYEKL. V was pared by 1 base and J by 0 bases, with 10 bases between. The CDR3 consists of 15 residues. The CDR3 bases are TGCGCCAGCAGCCAAGTTCGCATAAACTCCTACGAGCAGTACTTC. This codes for CASSQVRINSYEQYF.

The chain uses TRBV10-2 and TRBJ2-3, with no clear D. CDR1 WSHSY and CDR2 SAAADI come from the germline V gene. The CDR3 sequence is 12 residues long. V lost 0 bases to trimming and J lost 7 bases, with 5 bases between them. CDR3 in DNA: TGCGCCAGCAGTGAGTCGATTTATACGCAGTATTTT. This translates into CASSESIYTQYF.

The chain links TRBV6-5 to TRBJ2-1, with D uncertain. Germline V gene data show CDR1 as MNHEY and CDR2 as SVGAGI. The CDR3 runs 15 residues. Trimming removed 4 bases from V and 5 bases from J, with 15 bases in between. The CDR3 spells CASSFGRGVNNEQFF. The DNA of the CDR3 is TGTGCCAGCAGTTTTGGACGTGGTGTAAACAATGAGCAGTTCTTC.

The chain recombines TRBV5-1 with TRBJ1-2; D gene uncertain. Germline CDR1 is SGHRS and CDR2 is YFSETQ. Trimming took off 0 bases at V and 4 bases at J, with 16 bases between the two ends. The CDR3 is made up of 16 amino acids. The CDR3 sequence: CASSLDYSASFYGYTF. In nucleotides, the CDR3 is TGCGCCAGCAGCTTGGACTACAGCGCCTCTTTCTATGGCTACACCTTC.

The CDR3 DNA is TGTGCCAGCAGACTAGCGGGAGTCACCGGGGAGCTGTTTTTT. It yields the protein CASRLAGVTGELFF. The V and J genes are TRBV7-8 and TRBJ2-2; 11 nucleotides line up with TRBD2. The CDR3 runs to 14 residues. Germline lookup yields CDR1 SGHVS and CDR2 FQNEAQ. Trimming at V came to 6 bases and at J to 4 bases, leaving 1 base not matched to a gene.

This rearrangement joins TRBV4-2 to TRBJ2-3; weak D call: TRBD1 (6 bases). This CDR3 is 14 amino acids long. V shed 0 bases and J shed 3 bases, with 7 bases lying between them. Germline V gene sequence: CDR1 LGHNA, CDR2 YNFKEQ. DNA of the CDR3: TGTGCCAGCAGCCAAGATACAGGGACAGATACGCAGTATTTT. Its protein is CASSQDTGTDTQYF.

As to this clone: The same CDR3 arises from other DNA sequences in this sample as well. This rearrangement joins TRBV9 to TRBJ2-3, with 8 bases aligning to TRBD2. The CDR3 covers 16 residues. V lost 0 bases, J lost 0 bases, and 3 bases stayed unmatched. From germline, CDR1 is SGDLS and CDR2 YYNGEE. CDR3 bases: TGTGCCAGCAGCGTAGTAACTAGCGGAAGCACAGATACGCAGTATTTT. It specifies CASSVVTSGSTDTQYF.

The chain has TRBV4-1 and TRBJ1-2, with D uncertain. The CDR3 is 14 residues long. Trimming removed 1 base from V and 6 bases from J, with 12 bases in between. The germline CDR1 and CDR2 sequences are MGHRA and YSYEKL. CDR3 in DNA: TGCGCCAGCAGCCAAGGCGAGGGTTCGCATGGCTACACCTTC. This translates into CASSQGEGSHGYTF.

The chain combines TRBV27 with TRBJ1-1; no clear D gene. In germline, CDR1 is MNHEY, CDR2 SMNVEV (reference sequence). The CDR3 covers 13 residues. The V gene lost 4 bases and the J gene lost 3 bases, with 9 bases spanning the gap. The CDR3 protein is CASSSDSYTEAFF. The CDR3 DNA follows: TGTGCCAGCAGTTCGGACTCATACACTGAAGCTTTCTTT.

The chain employs TRBV7-6 and TRBJ2-7; D may be TRBD1 or TRBD2 (6 bases each). There are 13 residues in the CDR3. Germline V gene sequence: CDR1 SGHVS, CDR2 FNYEAQ. Deletions cut 6 bases from V and 4 bases from J, with 13 bases between. CDR3 DNA: TGTGCCAGCAGTCTAGGGGGGTATTACGAGCAGTACTTC. Translation gives CASSLGGYYEQYF.